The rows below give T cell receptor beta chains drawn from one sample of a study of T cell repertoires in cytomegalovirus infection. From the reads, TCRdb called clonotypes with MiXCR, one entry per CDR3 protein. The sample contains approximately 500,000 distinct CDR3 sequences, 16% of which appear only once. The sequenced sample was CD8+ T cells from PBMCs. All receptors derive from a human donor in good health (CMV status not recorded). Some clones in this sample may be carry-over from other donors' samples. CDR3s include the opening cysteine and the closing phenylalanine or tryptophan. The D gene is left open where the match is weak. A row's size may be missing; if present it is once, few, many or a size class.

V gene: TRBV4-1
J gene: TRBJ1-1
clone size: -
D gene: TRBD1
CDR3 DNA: TGTGCCAGAAGCAACAGGGGGAACACTGAAGCTTTCTTT
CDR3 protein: CARSNRGNTEAFF

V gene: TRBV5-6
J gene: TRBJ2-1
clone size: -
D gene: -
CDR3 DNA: TGTGCCAGCAGCTTGGATTGGAGCAATGAGCAGTTCTTC
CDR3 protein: CASSLDWSNEQFF

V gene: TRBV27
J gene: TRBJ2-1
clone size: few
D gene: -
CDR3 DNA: TGTGCCAGCAGTTTACAGAAAAGGAATGAGCAGTTCTTC
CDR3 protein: CASSLQKRNEQFF

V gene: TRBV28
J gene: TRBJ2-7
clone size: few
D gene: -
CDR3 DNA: TGTGCCAGCAGCCGAACAAGATTCTACGAGCAGTACTTC
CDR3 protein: CASSRTRFYEQYF

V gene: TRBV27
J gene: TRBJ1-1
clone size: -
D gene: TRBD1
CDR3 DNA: TGTGCCAGCAGTTCTGGGACAGGGACCCACACTGAAGCTTTCTTT
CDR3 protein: CASSSGTGTHTEAFF

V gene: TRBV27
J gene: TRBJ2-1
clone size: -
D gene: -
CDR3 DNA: TGTGCCAGCAGCCCCGGGACTGAACTTTACAATGAGCAGTTCTTC
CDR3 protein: CASSPGTELYNEQFF

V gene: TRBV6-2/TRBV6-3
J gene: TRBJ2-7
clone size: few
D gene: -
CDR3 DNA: TGTGCCAGCAGTCGGCAGTGGGAGCCCCCCTACGAGCAGTACTTC
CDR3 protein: CASSRQWEPPYEQYF

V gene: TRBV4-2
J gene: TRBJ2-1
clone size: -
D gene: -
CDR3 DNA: TGTGCCAGCAGCCAAGAAAATGGATACAATGAGCAGTTCTTC
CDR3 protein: CASSQENGYNEQFF

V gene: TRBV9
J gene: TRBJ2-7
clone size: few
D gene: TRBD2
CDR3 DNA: TGTGCCAGCAGCGTAGACGGGGGGTCCTCCTACGAGCAGTACTTC
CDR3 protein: CASSVDGGSSYEQYF

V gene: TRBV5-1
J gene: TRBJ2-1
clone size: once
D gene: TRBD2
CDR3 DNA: TGCGCCAGCATGGGCCCTGGACTAGGTGTAGGTGAGCAGTTCTTC
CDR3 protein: CASMGPGLGVGEQFF

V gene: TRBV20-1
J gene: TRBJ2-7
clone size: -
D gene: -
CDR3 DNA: TGCAGTGCCCCCCTCGGCGAGCAGTACTTC
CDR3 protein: CSAPLGEQYF

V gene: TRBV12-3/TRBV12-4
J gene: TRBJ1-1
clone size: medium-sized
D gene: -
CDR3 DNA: TGTGCCAGCAGTTTAGGGTTCAGGAGCACTGAAGCTTTCTTT
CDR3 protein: CASSLGFRSTEAFF

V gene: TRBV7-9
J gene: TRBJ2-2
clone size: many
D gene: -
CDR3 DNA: TGTGCCAGCAGCTTAGGGACGGTGAACACCGGGGAGCTGTTTTTT
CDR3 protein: CASSLGTVNTGELFF

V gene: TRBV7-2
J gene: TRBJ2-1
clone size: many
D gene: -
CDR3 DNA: TGTGCCAGCAGCTTCGACCGGCGCGCCCTGAGCTCCTACAATGAGCAGTTCTTC
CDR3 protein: CASSFDRRALSSYNEQFF

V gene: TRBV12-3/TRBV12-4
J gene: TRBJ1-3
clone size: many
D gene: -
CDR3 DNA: TGTGCCAGCAGTTACTCCGGGACGGAGCTTAACACCATATATTTT
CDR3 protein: CASSYSGTELNTIYF

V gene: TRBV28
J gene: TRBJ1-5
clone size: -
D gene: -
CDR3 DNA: TGTGCCAGCAGTTTGAGGAGGGACGGGTTTAGCAATCAGCCCCAGCATTTT
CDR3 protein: CASSLRRDGFSNQPQHF

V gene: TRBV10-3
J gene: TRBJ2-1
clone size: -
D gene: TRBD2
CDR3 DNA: TGTGCCATCGGATCGCGGGAGGTGTACAATGAGCAGTTCTTC
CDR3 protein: CAIGSREVYNEQFF

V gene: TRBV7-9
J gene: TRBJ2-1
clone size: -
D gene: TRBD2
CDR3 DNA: TGTGCCAGCAGCTCTCCTAGGGCGGGAGTAGCCAATGAGCAGTTCTTC
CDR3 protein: CASSSPRAGVANEQFF

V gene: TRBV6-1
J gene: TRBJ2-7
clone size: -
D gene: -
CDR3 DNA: TGTGCCAGCAAGGAAGGGATCTCCTACGAGCAGTACTTC
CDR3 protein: CASKEGISYEQYF

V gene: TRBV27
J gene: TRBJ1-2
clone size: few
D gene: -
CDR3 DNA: TGTGCCAGCAGTTCGGCCCAACAGGACTATGGCTACACCTTC
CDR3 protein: CASSSAQQDYGYTF

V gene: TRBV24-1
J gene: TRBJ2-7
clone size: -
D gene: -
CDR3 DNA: TGTGCCACCAGTGATCAGACCAGACCGCGGAACGGCGAGCAGTACTTC
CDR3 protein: CATSDQTRPRNGEQYF

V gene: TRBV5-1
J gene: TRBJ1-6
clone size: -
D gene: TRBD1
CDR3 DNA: TGCGCCAGCAGCGTGACAGGGCGTCGGAATTCACCCCTCCACTTT
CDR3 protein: CASSVTGRRNSPLHF

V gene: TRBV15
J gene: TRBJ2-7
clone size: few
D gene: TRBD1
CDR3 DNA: TGTGCCACCAGCAGATCTGGGACAGGACGCGAGCAGTACTTC
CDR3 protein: CATSRSGTGREQYF

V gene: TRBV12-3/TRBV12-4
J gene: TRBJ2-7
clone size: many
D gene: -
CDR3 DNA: TGTGCCAGCAGTGCCCCCGGGGTATTCGGCGAGCAGTACTTC
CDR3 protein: CASSAPGVFGEQYF

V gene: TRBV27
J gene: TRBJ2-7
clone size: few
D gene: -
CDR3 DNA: TGTGCCAGCAGCCCGGTTGGCCTGAGCTCCTACGAGCAGTACTTC
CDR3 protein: CASSPVGLSSYEQYF

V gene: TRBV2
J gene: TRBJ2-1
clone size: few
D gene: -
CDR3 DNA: TGTGCCAGCAGTGAAGCGACAGGTATCTACAATGAGCAGTTCTTC
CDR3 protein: CASSEATGIYNEQFF

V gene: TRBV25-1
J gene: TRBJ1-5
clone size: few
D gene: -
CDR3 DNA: TGTGCCAGCAGTGAATCGGAGGGAAATCAGCCCCAGCATTTT
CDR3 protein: CASSESEGNQPQHF

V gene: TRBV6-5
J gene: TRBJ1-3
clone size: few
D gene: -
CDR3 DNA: TGTGCCAGCAGTTACTCGATAGACTCTGGAAACACCATATATTTT
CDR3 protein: CASSYSIDSGNTIYF

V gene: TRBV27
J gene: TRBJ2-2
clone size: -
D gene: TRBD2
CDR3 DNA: TGTGCCAGCGGCCAGCGGGACGCGGTAACCGGGGAGCTGTTTTTT
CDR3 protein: CASGQRDAVTGELFF

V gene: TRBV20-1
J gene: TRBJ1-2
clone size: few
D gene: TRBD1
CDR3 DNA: TGCAGTGCTTTCACGACAGGGCCTGGCTACACCTTC
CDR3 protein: CSAFTTGPGYTF

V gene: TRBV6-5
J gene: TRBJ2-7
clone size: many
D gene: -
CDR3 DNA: TGTGCCAGCAGTTACTCGGGGACGGGGTACGAGCAGTACTTC
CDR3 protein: CASSYSGTGYEQYF

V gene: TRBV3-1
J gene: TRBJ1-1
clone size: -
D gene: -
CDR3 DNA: TGTGCCAGCAGTCCTACAGCCAGGCACACTGAAGCTTTCTTT
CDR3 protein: CASSPTARHTEAFF

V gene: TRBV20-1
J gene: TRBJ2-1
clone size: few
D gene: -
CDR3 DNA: TGCAGTCCAAAACGGGGGAGCTCCTACAATGAGCAGTTCTTC
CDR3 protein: CSPKRGSSYNEQFF

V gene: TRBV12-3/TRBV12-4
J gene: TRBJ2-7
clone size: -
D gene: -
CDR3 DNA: TGTGCCAGCAGTTTGGTCGTTCGGCGGAACCCCTACGAGCAGTACTTC
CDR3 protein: CASSLVVRRNPYEQYF

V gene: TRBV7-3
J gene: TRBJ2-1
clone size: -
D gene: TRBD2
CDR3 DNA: TGTGCCAGCAGCTTAAAGCGGACTAGCGGCGCGTACAATGAGCAGTTCTTC
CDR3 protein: CASSLKRTSGAYNEQFF

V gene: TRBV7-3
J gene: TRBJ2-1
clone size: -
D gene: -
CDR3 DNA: TGTGCCAGCAGCTTGGTGGAGAATGAGCAGTTCTTC
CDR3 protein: CASSLVENEQFF

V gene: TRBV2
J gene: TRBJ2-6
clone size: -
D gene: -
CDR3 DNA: TGTGCCGGACGGGGCTCTGGGGCCAACGTCCTGACTTTC
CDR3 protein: CAGRGSGANVLTF

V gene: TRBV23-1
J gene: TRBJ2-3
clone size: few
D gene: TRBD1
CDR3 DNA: TGCGCCAGCCGATACGACAGGGGGCGCACAGATACGCAGTATTTT
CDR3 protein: CASRYDRGRTDTQYF

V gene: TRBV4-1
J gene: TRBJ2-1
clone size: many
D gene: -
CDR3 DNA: TGCGCCAGCAGCCACGGCGCAAGCTCCTACAATGAGCAGTTCTTC
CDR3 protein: CASSHGASSYNEQFF

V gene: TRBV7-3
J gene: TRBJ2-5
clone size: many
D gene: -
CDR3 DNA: TGTGCCAGCAGCTTAAGCGGAACGAGGGAGACCCAGTACTTC
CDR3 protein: CASSLSGTRETQYF

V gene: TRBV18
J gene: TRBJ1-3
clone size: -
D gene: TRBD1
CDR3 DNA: TGTGCCAGCTCATCGAACCGTGACAGGGCCGGAAACACCATATATTTT
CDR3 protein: CASSSNRDRAGNTIYF

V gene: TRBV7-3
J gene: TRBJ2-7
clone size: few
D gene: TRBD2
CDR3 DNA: TGTGCCAGCAGACCGACCGGGCGGGAGGGAGCCTACGAGCAGTACTTC
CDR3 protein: CASRPTGREGAYEQYF

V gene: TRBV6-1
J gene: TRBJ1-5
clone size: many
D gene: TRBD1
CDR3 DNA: TGTGCCAGCAGACCCGGGACAGGGTTTCAGCCCCAGCATTTT
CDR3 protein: CASRPGTGFQPQHF

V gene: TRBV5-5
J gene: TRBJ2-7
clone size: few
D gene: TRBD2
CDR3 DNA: TGTGCCAGCAGCTTTCGACTAGCGGGGACCTACGAGCAGTACTTC
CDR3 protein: CASSFRLAGTYEQYF

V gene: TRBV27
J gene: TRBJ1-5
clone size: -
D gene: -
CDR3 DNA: TGTGCCAGCAGTTTATACCGGGACCTACGGCAGCCCCAGCATTTT
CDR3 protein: CASSLYRDLRQPQHF

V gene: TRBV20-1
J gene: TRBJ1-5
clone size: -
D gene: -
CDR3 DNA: TGCAGTGCTAGAGATCGACGTTCGATTGAGGGGCAGCCCCAGCATTTT
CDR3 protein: CSARDRRSIEGQPQHF

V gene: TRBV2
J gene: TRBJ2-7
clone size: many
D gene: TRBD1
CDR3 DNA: TGTGCCAGCAGTGCTCTGACAGGGGGTCAGTACTTC
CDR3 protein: CASSALTGGQYF

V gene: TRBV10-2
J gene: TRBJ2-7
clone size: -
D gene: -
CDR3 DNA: TGCGCCAGCAGTGACGGACCTCTTTCCGAGCAGTACTTC
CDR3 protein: CASSDGPLSEQYF

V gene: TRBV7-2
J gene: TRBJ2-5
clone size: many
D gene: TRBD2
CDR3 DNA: TGTGCCAGCAGCCCCCCAGGACTAGCGGGGGGCCCGAATCTGAAAGAGACCCAGTACTTC
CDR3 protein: CASSPPGLAGGPNLKETQYF

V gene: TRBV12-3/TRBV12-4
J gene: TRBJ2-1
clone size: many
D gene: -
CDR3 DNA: TGTGCCAGCAATAAGGGGCCAACATTCTACAATGAGCAGTTCTTC
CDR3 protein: CASNKGPTFYNEQFF

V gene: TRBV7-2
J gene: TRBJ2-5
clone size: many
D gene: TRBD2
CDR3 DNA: TGTGCCAGCAGCTTAATCGCTAGCGGGGGGGGGGAGACCCAGTACTTC
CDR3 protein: CASSLIASGGGETQYF